The 31 T cell receptor beta chains below were found in one sample sequenced in a study of shared clonotypes between healthy human individuals. CD45RO negativity and positive selection for CCR7 defined naive CD8 cells, a population that excluded terminally differentiated effector memory CD45RA+ cells. Profiled with immunoSEQ multiplex PCR; TCRdb holds only in-frame clones, not every one. The sample holds about 2.2 million clones, over 85% seen once. Sequenced sample: naive CD8+ T cells from PBMCs. Receptors were obtained from a man aged 18 to 29 in good health. Some clones in this sample may be carry-over from other donors' samples.

On this clone itself: Other DNA sequences in the sample encode the same CDR3. This chain joins TRBV13 and TRBJ1-2, with 7 bases that match TRBD1. The CDR3 loop spans 14 amino acids. V shed 1 base, J shed 2 bases, and the junction held 1 base outside the gene matches. CDR1 is PRHDT and CDR2 is FYEKMQ in the germline V gene (reference sequence). The CDR3 loop is CASSLVQGNYGYTF. DNA for the CDR3: TGTGCCAGCAGCTTAGTACAGGGGAACTATGGCTACACCTTC.

The V call is TRBV27, the J call TRBJ2-7; the match to TRBD1 covers 8 bases. The CDR3 covers 15 residues. Germline V CDR1 and CDR2: MNHEY, SMNVEV (reference sequence). V shed 3 bases and J 0 bases; nucleotides not matched to a gene: 4. The CDR3 here is CASSFFGQGSYEQYF. As DNA, the CDR3 is TGTGCCAGCAGTTTTTTCGGACAGGGCTCCTACGAGCAGTACTTC.

On this clone itself: At one boundary the junction diverges from the germline segment, which might be a read error. This chain joins TRBV2 and TRBJ2-3; the D is unclear. This CDR3 has 14 residues. Germline V gene lookup returns CDR1 SNHLY and CDR2 FYNNEI. CDR3 in DNA: TGTGCCAGCAGAGAAGGTGCGCTCACAGATACGCAGTATTTT. Amino acids: CASREGALTDTQYF.

The chain uses TRBV28 and TRBJ2-1; TRBD1 agrees at 8 bases. Looked up from germline, CDR1 is MDHEN and CDR2 is SYDVKM. Losses at the gene ends were 5 bases for V and 0 bases for J; bases not matched to a gene: 6. This CDR3 has 16 amino acids. The CDR3 DNA reads TGTGCCAGCAGTAGGACAGGGCCGAGCTCCTACAATGAGCAGTTCTTC. It encodes CASSRTGPSSYNEQFF. Supplemented by reference TRBV28 and TRBJ2-1, the full variable domain reads DVKVTQSSRYLVKRTGEKVFLECVQDMDHENMFWYRQDPGLGLRLIYFSYDVKMKEKGDIPEGYSVSREKKERFSLILESASTNQTSMYLCASSRTGPSSYNEQFFGPGTRLTVL.

The J gene is TRBJ2-5, the V gene TRBV5-1; D call uncertain. This CDR3 region has 13 residues. V was clipped by 1 base and J by 5 bases, with 9 bases between them. Looked up from germline, CDR1 is SGHRS and CDR2 is YFSETQ. The CDR3 loop reads CASSLSPGETQYF. CDR3 in DNA: TGCGCCAGCAGCTTGTCCCCGGGCGAGACCCAGTACTTC.

The rearrangement joins TRBV6-1 to TRBJ1-2, with a tentative D call TRBD1 (5 bases). The CDR3 consists of 13 residues. Per germline, CDR1 MNHNS and CDR2 SASEGT. Deletions cut 7 bases from V and 3 bases from J, with 12 bases between. This CDR3 is CASTDWGDYGYTF. In DNA, the CDR3 is TGTGCCAGCACCGACTGGGGGGACTATGGCTACACCTTC.

Points on this clone: Other DNA sequences in this sample translate to the same CDR3. The chain links TRBV7-9 to TRBJ2-5; 10 positions agree with TRBD2. Trimming at V came to 5 bases and at J to 2 bases, leaving 8 bases not matched to a gene. The germline CDR1 and CDR2 sequences are SEHNR and FQNEAQ (reference sequence). The CDR3 runs to 16 residues. The DNA of the CDR3 is TGTGCCAGCAGCCCCGCTAGCGGGAGAGCTCAAGAGACCCAGTACTTC. Its protein product is CASSPASGRAQETQYF.

The J gene is TRBJ2-3, the V gene TRBV13, with 7 bases that match TRBD2. V shed 4 bases, J shed 4 bases, and the junction held 11 bases outside the gene matches. Germline lookup yields CDR1 PRHDT and CDR2 FYEKMQ (reference sequence). The CDR3 length is 16 residues. The CDR3 loop reads CASSSDGAGVPDTQYF. The CDR3 DNA follows: TGTGCCAGCAGCTCCGACGGGGCGGGAGTCCCAGATACGCAGTATTTT.

In the case of this clone: Other DNA sequences within the sample encode an identical CDR3. The chain uses TRBV5-1 and TRBJ2-1; no clear D. The V gene's germline CDR1 is SGHRS and CDR2 YFSETQ. The V end was cut by 4 bases, the J end by 2 bases, with 7 bases between. CDR3 length equals 13 residues. CDR3 nucleotides: TGCGCCAGCAGCCCCAGGACCTACAATGAGCAGTTCTTC. Translation gives CASSPRTYNEQFF.

The chain couples TRBV25-1 to TRBJ2-1; 11 positions match TRBD2. The junction had 6 bases not matched to a gene; V was cut back by 8 bases and J by 3 bases. The CDR3 covers 15 residues. The germline CDR1 and CDR2 sequences are MGHDK and SYGVNS. CDR3 sequence (DNA): TGTGCCAGCTCGACTAGCGGGAATAACTACAATGAGCAGTTCTTC. Translating it yields CASSTSGNNYNEQFF.

The J gene is TRBJ1-4, the V gene TRBV29-1; no clear D. CDR1 is SQVTM and CDR2 is ANQGSEA in the germline V gene. The CDR3 extends over 12 amino acids. V gave up 4 bases and J gave up 4 bases, with 7 bases separating them. CDR3 residues: CSVVGINEKLFF. The CDR3 DNA is TGCAGCGTTGTAGGGATTAATGAAAAACTGTTTTTT.

The chain links TRBV5-6 to TRBJ1-2; possible D gene TRBD1, 5 bases. Germline V gene lookup returns CDR1 SGHDT and CDR2 YYEEEE. The CDR3 is 13 amino acids. The germline V and J ends were trimmed by 5 bases and 8 bases, with 16 bases remaining between them. CDR3 in amino acids: CASRVGGSWGYTF. The CDR3 DNA reads TGTGCCAGCAGAGTTGGGGGTTCATGGGGCTACACCTTC.

This clone has only a few counts. Other DNA sequences of this sample code for an identical CDR3. The rearrangement joins TRBV10-3 to TRBJ1-1; unclear D gene. This CDR3 has 15 amino acids. V lost 0 bases, J lost 0 bases, and 8 bases lay in between. CDR1 and CDR2 from the germline V gene are ENHRY and SYGVKD. CDR3 DNA sequence: TGTGCCATCAGTGAGTCCCTCGGATTGAACACTGAAGCTTTCTTT. Protein: CAISESLGLNTEAFF.

The gene calls are TRBV28 and TRBJ1-4; D not certain. CDR3 length equals 12 residues. The germline V gene encodes CDR1 MDHEN and CDR2 SYDVKM. The V and J ends lost 5 bases and 10 bases respectively, with 11 bases between them. CDR3 residues: CASSRHPSKLFF. Written as DNA, the CDR3 is TGTGCCAGCAGTCGGCACCCGTCAAAACTGTTTTTT.

This clone was seen more than once but under ten times. This chain's CDR3 is CASKQGAGNTIYF. CDR3 DNA sequence: TGTGCCAGCAAGCAGGGAGCTGGAAACACCATATATTTT. The rearrangement links TRBV7-9 to TRBJ1-3, with D tentatively TRBD1 (5 bases). The CDR3 sequence is 13 residues long. V was clipped by 7 bases and J by 2 bases, with 9 bases between them. Germline loops: CDR1 SEHNR, CDR2 FQNEAQ (reference sequence). The whole variable domain, remainder taken from reference TRBV7-9 and TRBJ1-3, is DTGVSQNPRHKITKRGQNVTFRCDPISEHNRLYWYRQTLGQGPEFLTYFQNEAQLEKSRLLSDRFSAERPKGSFSTLEIQRTEQGDSAMYLCASKQGAGNTIYFGEGSWLTVV.

Only a few counts were recorded for this clone. The chain joins TRBV30 to TRBJ1-4; D is possibly TRBD1 (5 bases). This CDR3 spans 18 amino acids. V was clipped by 0 bases and J by 2 bases, with 19 bases between them. The germline V gene has CDR1 GTSNPN and CDR2 SVGIG (reference sequence). CDR3 sequence (DNA): TGTGCCTGGAGTGTACGGGGGATACTGTATGTGACTAATGAAAAACTGTTTTTT. The encoded protein is CAWSVRGILYVTNEKLFF.

The J gene is TRBJ2-5, the V gene TRBV19, with D possibly TRBD1 on 6 matching bases. CDR3 length: 15 amino acids. Trimming took 5 bases from V and 4 from J, leaving 17 bases between them. Germline values: CDR1 LNHDA, CDR2 SQIVND (reference sequence). The CDR3 loop reads CASSSPELGGETQYF. The CDR3 DNA reads as TGTGCCAGTAGTTCCCCGGAGTTAGGGGGAGAGACCCAGTACTTC.

The chain has TRBV5-8 and TRBJ2-1, with a possible D match to TRBD1 (6 bases). This CDR3 has 15 amino acids. Looked up from germline, CDR1 is SGHTS and CDR2 is YDEGEE. Trimming took off 0 bases at V and 10 bases at J, with 17 bases between the two ends. CDR3: CASSLGERTEDEQFF. CDR3 DNA: TGTGCCAGCAGCTTGGGGGAGAGGACAGAGGACGAGCAGTTCTTC.

This chain uses TRBV5-8 with TRBJ2-5, with 7 bases lining up with TRBD2. The germline V gene encodes CDR1 SGHTS and CDR2 YDEGEE. This CDR3 is built from 16 residues. V lost 6 bases to trimming and J lost 1 base; unmatched junction nucleotides: 12. Here the CDR3 DNA reads TGTGCCAGCATCCCATGGGGGGGAGACCTCCAAGAGACCCAGTACTTC. This encodes CASIPWGGDLQETQYF.

This chain uses TRBV27 with TRBJ2-7; 12 nucleotides match TRBD2. Germline V gene lookup returns CDR1 MNHEY and CDR2 SMNVEV (reference sequence). V was clipped by 5 bases and J by 3 bases; unmatched bases: 5. This CDR3 has 15 amino acids. Here the CDR3 reads CASSTSGRLYYEQYF. CDR3 nucleotide sequence: TGTGCCAGCAGTACTAGCGGGAGGCTCTACTACGAGCAGTACTTC.

V is TRBV6-1 and J is TRBJ2-3; the D gene is possibly TRBD2 (5 bases). V was cut by 5 bases and J by 2 bases, with 11 bases left in between. CDR3 length: 14 amino acids. Germline V lookup: CDR1 MNHNS, CDR2 SASEGT. In DNA, the CDR3 is TGTGCCAGCAGTTTCCGGGAAGACACAGATACGCAGTATTTT. Translation gives CASSFREDTDTQYF.

V is TRBV7-8 and J is TRBJ1-2; D is possibly TRBD1 (5 bases). Deletions cut 1 base from V and 2 bases from J, with 11 bases between. Germline CDR1 is SGHVS and CDR2 is FQNEAQ. This CDR3 has 15 residues. CDR3 DNA: TGTGCCAGCAGCTTAGGCGGGACTGTAAACTATGGCTACACCTTC. Translating gives CASSLGGTVNYGYTF.

V usage is TRBV19 and J usage is TRBJ1-4, with a possible D match to TRBD1 (6 bases). Germline CDR1 LNHDA, CDR2 SQIVND (reference sequence). The CDR3 is 15 amino acids. The germline V and J ends were trimmed by 3 bases and 7 bases, with 15 bases remaining between them. The DNA of the CDR3 is TGTGCCAGTAGTATCCCCCGGACAGAGGGTGAAAAACTGTTTTTT. As protein: CASSIPRTEGEKLFF. The entire variable domain, with the rest obtained from reference TRBV19 and TRBJ1-4, is as follows: DGGITQSPKYLFRKEGQNVTLSCEQNLNHDAMYWYRQDPGQGLRLIYYSQIVNDFQKGDIAEGYSVSREKKESFPLTVTSAQKNPTAFYLCASSIPRTEGEKLFFGSGTQLSVL.

Concerning this clone: This sample also contains other DNA sequences that code for the same CDR3. CDR3 nucleotide sequence: TGCGCCAGCAGCCAAGATCGAGGACGGGGTCAGCCCCAGCATTTT. Residues: CASSQDRGRGQPQHF. V is TRBV4-3 and J is TRBJ1-5; no firm D call. This CDR3 contains 15 residues. Trimming pared 0 bases from V and 6 bases from J, leaving 12 bases between. Germline loops: CDR1 LGHNA, CDR2 YSLEER.

The chain joins TRBV29-1 to TRBJ1-3; D is possibly TRBD1 (5 bases). The CDR3 is 12 amino acids. Per germline, CDR1 SQVTM and CDR2 ANQGSEA. Trimming shortened V by 6 bases and J by 6 bases, and 12 bases separated the two germline ends. The CDR3 nucleotides read TGCAGCGTGGAACTAGGGGAAAACACCATATATTTT. The encoded protein is CSVELGENTIYF.

The chain carries TRBV9 and TRBJ1-2; possible D gene TRBD1, 6 bases. The CDR3 runs to 14 residues. The ends were cut back, 6 bases at V and 6 bases at J, with 18 bases in the middle. The germline CDR1 and CDR2 sequences are SGDLS and YYNGEE. The CDR3 region is CASTTTGGADGYTF. The CDR3 nucleotides are TGTGCCAGCACCACCACCGGGGGGGCGGATGGCTACACCTTC. The entire variable domain, with the rest obtained from reference TRBV9 and TRBJ1-2, is as follows: DSGVTQTPKHLITATGQRVTLRCSPRSGDLSVYWYQQSLDQGLQFLIQYYNGEERAKGNILERFSAQQFPDLHSELNLSSLELGDSALYFCASTTTGGADGYTFGSGTRLTVV.

J is TRBJ1-6 and V is TRBV28; D gene unclear. The CDR3 is 15 residues long. Germline assignment: CDR1 MDHEN and CDR2 SYDVKM. Trimming removed 0 bases at V and 7 bases at J, with 10 bases between. CDR3 DNA sequence: TGTGCCAGCAGTTTATGGGGTACAAGGAATTCACCCCTCCACTTT. Encoded protein: CASSLWGTRNSPLHF.

J is TRBJ2-5 and V is TRBV13, with 7 bases aligning to TRBD1. The germline CDR1 and CDR2 sequences are PRHDT and FYEKMQ (reference sequence). Trimming took 5 bases from V and 1 from J; bases not matched to a gene: 4. The CDR3 spans 14 residues. The CDR3 sequence: CASSRTGAQETQYF. The CDR3 nucleotides are TGTGCCAGCAGCCGGACAGGTGCCCAAGAGACCCAGTACTTC.

The chain employs TRBV11-2 and TRBJ2-1, with TRBD2 matching 10 bases. With 3 bases clipped from V and 7 bases from J, the junction kept 9 bases outside the gene matches. Germline CDR1 and CDR2: SGHAT and FQNNGV. CDR3 size: 16 residues. The CDR3 bases are TGTGCCAGCAGCTTTTCGCCGGTAGCGGGAGGAAATGAGCAGTTCTTC. Translated: CASSFSPVAGGNEQFF. The full variable domain, its missing parts supplied by reference TRBV11-2 and TRBJ2-1, is EAGVAQSPRYKIIEKRQSVAFWCNPISGHATLYWYQQILGQGPKLLIQFQNNGVVDDSQLPKDRFSAERLKGVDSTLKIQPAKLEDSAVYLCASSFSPVAGGNEQFFGPGTRLTVL.

J is TRBJ2-3 and V is TRBV6-6; no firm D call. Trimming removed 0 bases from V and 0 bases from J, with 7 bases in between. CDR1 is MNHNY and CDR2 is SVGAGI in the germline V gene (reference sequence). CDR3 size: 15 residues. This chain's CDR3 is CASSYSAYSTDTQYF. The CDR3 nucleotides read TGTGCCAGCAGTTACTCCGCGTATAGCACAGATACGCAGTATTTT.

V and J are TRBV5-1 and TRBJ1-2, with 7 bases aligning to TRBD1. The CDR3 has 15 residues. Germline CDR1 and CDR2: SGHRS and YFSETQ. V lost 3 bases and J lost 3; bases outside the gene matches: 8. The CDR3 is CASSYLGTVDYGYTF. The CDR3 region has the DNA TGCGCCAGCAGCTACCTTGGGACAGTAGACTATGGCTACACCTTC.